This TCR beta chain emerged from a study of cytomegalovirus exposure and HLA in healthy donors. Study results and caveats: For TCR beta chains, V- and J-gene trimming was later linked to a missense DCLRE1C variant.

Vbeta (60) and Jbeta (13) primers were used in the PCR. Only in-frame clones appear in the TCRdb table, and some are missing; sequencing was by immunoSEQ multiplex PCR. The table lists roughly 240,000 clones, around 80% of them singletons. Worth noting for this clone: Its antigen remains unidentified.

Per the germline V gene, CDR1 is ENHRY and CDR2 is SYGVKD. With V trimmed by 6 bases and J by 7 bases, 8 bases remained unmatched. The CDR3 loop spans 14 amino acids. This sequence joins TRBV10-3 and TRBJ2-1, with TRBD1 matching over 8 bases. This sequence was found in a boy aged 5-17 years in good health and CMV-seronegative. Sequenced input: PBMCs. The CDR3 loop is CAIRGQDYRNEQFF. The CDR3 region has the DNA TGTGCCATCAGGGGACAGGATTACAGGAATGAGCAGTTCTTC.